This TCR beta chain is drawn from a study of identical twins. General study results and limits: Models, which agreed with sharing between unrelated individuals, nonetheless underestimated the out-of-frame TCR alpha sharing seen in monozygotic twins. Fewer insertions were carried by abundant cord blood beta clonotypes, but none was seen in memory repertoires.

The CDR3 length is 14 residues. CDR1 is SNHLY, CDR2 FYNNEI, per germline. V lost 10 bases, J lost 6 bases, and 19 bases lay in between. As regards this clonotype: Its matching antigen is unknown.

Unique molecular identifiers were present on cDNA, and template switching added a universal primer site. TCRdb re-analysed the 5' RACE reads in MiXCR, keeping a single row per CDR3 protein. This table holds fewer than 250,000 distinct CDR3 sequences, 7% to 8.5% found once. This same sample was also taken into another study, of yellow fever vaccine responses in identical twins.

The sample was CD8+ T cells sorted from blood. This chain joins TRBV2 and TRBJ2-1; possibly TRBD2 for D (5 bases). The origin of this receptor is a woman in her late teens or twenties in good health. The DNA of the CDR3 is TGTGCCATCGTTCGGGGAAGGTGGCCCAATGAGCAGTTCTTC. This translates into CAIVRGRWPNEQFF.